These 22 T cell receptor beta chains came from one sample sequenced in a study of T cell changes during pregnancy in multiple sclerosis. Some clones are missing from TCRdb's copy, which holds only in-frame ones; the method was immunoSEQ multiplex PCR. The sample consists of tens of thousands of clones, around 89% of them appearing once. This material consisted of CD8+ T cells from peripheral blood mononuclear cells, taken in the first trimester of pregnancy. Receptors originate from a female donor with multiple sclerosis, enrolled in a pregnancy study.

The rearrangement uses TRBV4-3 and TRBJ2-5, with D perhaps TRBD1 (5 bases). The end of the DNA is better explained by TRBJ2-7, so the J call may be wrong. The CDR3 has 15 amino acids. Germline lookup yields CDR1 LGHNA and CDR2 YSLEER. The CDR3: CASSQETDSSYEQYF. CDR3 DNA: TGCGCCAGCAGCCAAGAGACAGACAGCTCCTACGAGCAGTACTTC.

V and J are TRBV2 and TRBJ2-3; TRBD1 agrees at 8 bases. The trim removed 8 bases at V and 2 bases at J, leaving 6 bases unmatched. Per germline, CDR1 SNHLY and CDR2 FYNNEI. CDR3 length equals 14 residues. The DNA for the CDR3 is TGTGCCAGCGCGACAGGGGCTAACACAGATACGCAGTATTTT. Its protein is CASATGANTDTQYF. The whole variable domain, remainder taken from reference TRBV2 and TRBJ2-3, is EPEVTQTPSHQVTQMGQEVILRCVPISNHLYFYWYRQILGQKVEFLVSFYNNEISEKSEIFDDQFSVERPDGSNFTLKIRSTKLEDSAMYFCASATGANTDTQYFGPGTRLTVL.

Turning to this clone: The junction does not match germline at one end; this may be a read error. The chain links TRBV7-7 to TRBJ2-1; D unclear. There are 17 residues in the CDR3. Germline V CDR1 and CDR2: SSHAT, FNYEAQ (reference sequence). CDR3 region: CASSLSTSPSSYNEQFF. The CDR3 DNA is TGTGCTAGCAGCCTCTCGACAAGCCCTTCCTCCTACAATGAGCAGTTCTTC.

Only one count was recorded for this clone. This chain connects TRBV19 to TRBJ2-5; 13 bases line up with TRBD2. The CDR3 loop spans 16 amino acids. Unmatched junction bases numbered 2, after V lost 3 bases and J lost 1 base. CDR1 and CDR2 (germline): LNHDA, SQIVND (reference sequence). The CDR3 is CASSMGLAGPQETQYF. CDR3 nucleotides: TGTGCCAGTAGTATGGGACTAGCGGGGCCCCAAGAGACCCAGTACTTC.

The chain carries TRBV11-2 and TRBJ2-3; 8 bases map to TRBD1. The CDR3 spans 15 residues. CDR1 SGHAT and CDR2 FQNNGV come from the germline V gene. The ends lost 4 bases at V and 2 bases at J; junction bases unmatched: 5. CDR3 sequence: CASSSGGAHTDTQYF. DNA for the CDR3: TGTGCCAGCAGCTCAGGGGGCGCACACACAGATACGCAGTATTTT.

This clone was seen a single time. V usage is TRBV5-1 and J usage is TRBJ2-7; 13 bases match TRBD2. CDR1 is SGHRS, CDR2 YFSETQ, per germline. The CDR3 sequence is 17 residues long. The J segment lost 0 bases and the V segment lost 2 bases, leaving 5 bases of the junction unmatched. The chain's CDR3 is CASSFRTSGSSSYEQYF. The CDR3 DNA sequence: TGCGCCAGCAGCTTTAGGACTAGCGGGAGCAGCTCCTACGAGCAGTACTTC. The entire variable domain, with the rest obtained from reference TRBV5-1 and TRBJ2-7, is as follows: KAGVTQTPRYLIKTRGQQVTLSCSPISGHRSVSWYQQTPGQGLQFLFEYFSETQRNKGNFPGRFSGRQFSNSRSEMNVSTLELGDSALYLCASSFRTSGSSSYEQYFGPGTRLTVT.

The V gene is TRBV7-9, the J gene TRBJ1-4, with D tentatively TRBD1 (6 bases). Trimming pared 5 bases from V and 7 bases from J, leaving 20 bases between. The CDR3 extends over 16 amino acids. Germline loops: CDR1 SEHNR, CDR2 FQNEAQ (reference sequence). The CDR3 reads CASSPPAGALGEKLFF. The CDR3 DNA reads as TGTGCCAGCAGCCCTCCAGCAGGGGCCCTAGGTGAAAAACTGTTTTTT.

This chain connects TRBV7-8 to TRBJ2-5, with 7 bases lining up with TRBD2. Germline V gene data show CDR1 as SGHVS and CDR2 as FQNEAQ. V dropped 4 bases and J dropped 1; count of bases not matched to a gene: 21. This CDR3 region has 20 residues. CDR3 sequence (DNA): TGTGCCAGCAGCTACCGCCGGATTACTCGAGCGGGGTCACTCCAAGAGACCCAGTACTTC. This gives the protein CASSYRRITRAGSLQETQYF.

This chain links TRBV7-9 with TRBJ2-1; weak D call: TRBD1 (5 bases). Trimming shortened V by 2 bases and J by 5 bases, and 10 bases separated the two germline ends. CDR1 SEHNR and CDR2 FQNEAQ come from the germline V gene (reference sequence). CDR3 length equals 14 residues. The CDR3 protein is CASSLLLGDNEQFF. The CDR3 nucleotides are TGTGCCAGCAGCTTACTTCTAGGGGACAATGAGCAGTTCTTC.

This clone came up a few times. The chain links TRBV4-2 to TRBJ2-3; TRBD1 matches at 8 bases. Germline trimming cut 2 bases from V and 5 bases from J; bases unmatched to any gene: 6. This CDR3 region has 15 residues. CDR1 and CDR2 from the germline V gene are LGHNA and YNFKEQ. CDR3 bases: TGTGCCAGCAGCCAACGGACAGGGTTAGAAGATACGCAGTATTTT. Translation: CASSQRTGLEDTQYF.

This clone was counted a single time. This sequence joins TRBV15 and TRBJ2-3; 7 bases map to TRBD1. The CDR3 sequence is 15 residues long. After removal of 2 bases from V and 4 bases from J, the junction contained 6 bases not matched to a gene. Germline V gene lookup returns CDR1 LNHNV and CDR2 YYDKDF (reference sequence). The DNA for the CDR3 is TGTGCCACCAGCAGAACACGAGGGGGCGCAGATACGCAGTATTTT. This codes for CATSRTRGGADTQYF.

V is TRBV7-3 and J is TRBJ2-3; tentative D call: TRBD1 (5 bases). This CDR3 is built from 15 residues. Germline CDR1 reads SGHTA; CDR2 reads FQGTGA. The germline V and J ends were trimmed by 2 bases and 1 base, with 10 bases remaining between them. The CDR3 nucleotides are TGTGCCAGCAGCTTATCAGTCAGGGGCACAGATACGCAGTATTTT. Protein sequence: CASSLSVRGTDTQYF.

The chain has TRBV2 and TRBJ2-1; 11 nucleotides line up with TRBD2. The CDR3 totals 17 residues. CDR1 and CDR2 (germline): SNHLY, FYNNEI. V dropped 3 bases and J dropped 3; count of bases not matched to a gene: 7. CDR3 amino acids: CASSDEVLAGGYNEQFF. Written as DNA, the CDR3 is TGTGCCAGCAGTGATGAGGTGCTAGCGGGAGGCTACAATGAGCAGTTCTTC.

The chain links TRBV28 to TRBJ2-7; 7 nucleotides agree with TRBD2. CDR3 length equals 15 residues. With V trimmed by 6 bases and J by 7 bases, 15 bases remained unmatched. The germline gives CDR1 MDHEN, CDR2 SYDVKM. CDR3 nucleotides: TGTGCCAGCAGCTCCGCCCGGCGGGAGTTCTTAGAGCAGTACTTC. It specifies CASSSARREFLEQYF.

The chain is built from TRBV5-5 and TRBJ1-1; D is unclear. V dropped 3 bases and J dropped 5 bases, with 11 bases sitting between them. The CDR3 consists of 13 residues. Germline assignment: CDR1 SGHKS and CDR2 YYEKEE (reference sequence). The CDR3 DNA follows: TGTGCCAGCAGCTCGGGAGGTTATACTGAAGCTTTCTTT. Protein product: CASSSGGYTEAFF.

This clone was observed once. The V call is TRBV29-1, the J call TRBJ2-3; the D is unclear. V gave up 0 bases and J gave up 2 bases, with 18 bases separating them. The CDR3 contains 17 residues. Germline CDR1 and CDR2: SQVTM and ANQGSEA. CDR3 sequence reads: CSVEDQAKSWATDTQYF. The CDR3 coding sequence is TGCAGCGTTGAAGATCAGGCCAAGAGTTGGGCCACAGATACGCAGTATTTT.

The genes are TRBV6-1 and TRBJ2-1; 7 bases are a match to TRBD2. This CDR3 has 15 amino acids. Germline V gene lookup returns CDR1 MNHNS and CDR2 SASEGT. V shed 8 bases, J shed 4 bases, and the junction held 11 bases outside the gene matches. This chain's CDR3 is CASPPLAEKYNEQFF. CDR3 nucleotides: TGTGCCAGCCCTCCCCTAGCGGAGAAGTACAATGAGCAGTTCTTC.

The chain has TRBV7-2 and TRBJ2-7, with 9 bases matching TRBD2. J gave up 3 bases and V 1 base, and 1 base lay outside the gene matches. The CDR3 consists of 14 residues. Germline lookup yields CDR1 SGHTA and CDR2 FQGNSA. The chain's CDR3 is CASSLGLADYEQYF. The CDR3 nucleotides read TGTGCCAGCAGCTTAGGACTAGCGGACTACGAGCAGTACTTC.

The chain is built from TRBV7-9 and TRBJ1-1; D is ambiguous. Germline V gene lookup returns CDR1 SEHNR and CDR2 FQNEAQ (reference sequence). The V gene lost 1 base and the J gene lost 0 bases, with 12 bases spanning the gap. CDR3 size: 16 residues. CDR3 nucleotides: TGTGCCAGCAGCTTAGGGTACAATTACATGAACACTGAAGCTTTCTTT. It encodes CASSLGYNYMNTEAFF.

Here the CDR3 reads CASSDAAGSDTQYF. In DNA, the CDR3 is TGTGCCAGCAGTGACGCAGCGGGCTCAGATACGCAGTATTTT. The chain employs TRBV6-4 and TRBJ2-3; a possible D gene is TRBD2 (6 bases). This CDR3 region has 14 residues. V was trimmed by 2 bases and J by 4 bases, leaving 10 bases between them. The germline CDR1 and CDR2 sequences are MRHNA and SNTAGT.

The chain employs TRBV6-5 and TRBJ2-7; 7 positions agree with TRBD2. The ends lost 5 bases at V and 7 bases at J; junction bases unmatched: 11. The germline V gene has CDR1 MNHEY and CDR2 SVGAGI. This CDR3 comprises 14 residues. CDR3 DNA sequence: TGTGCCAGCAGTCAAGCGGGACCCCCAGGGGAGCAGTACTTC. Its protein is CASSQAGPPGEQYF.

The rearrangement uses TRBV29-1 and TRBJ2-3, with TRBD2 matching 7 bases. The germline CDR1 and CDR2 sequences are SQVTM and ANQGSEA. With V trimmed by 5 bases and J by 3 bases, 8 bases remained unmatched. The CDR3 is 14 residues long. Here the CDR3 DNA reads TGCAGCGTTAAGGCGGGAGTGGGAACAGATACGCAGTATTTT. It encodes CSVKAGVGTDTQYF.